This is a list of T cell receptor beta chains from one sample in a study of cytomegalovirus exposure and HLA in healthy donors. Libraries were prepared by immunoSEQ multiplex PCR; TCRdb keeps only in-frame clonotypes and omits some of them. This sample has approximately 120,000 clones, with over 60% found just once. Source material: PBMCs. These receptors were taken from a female donor in good health and CMV-seronegative. CDR3s include the opening cysteine and the closing phenylalanine or tryptophan. Fields, in order: J gene, clone size, V gene, D gene, CDR3 protein, CDR3 DNA. D genes are given only for firm matches. Clone size is stated in some rows and not others, as once, few, many or a class when expanded.

>TRBJ1-6|-|TRBV6-1|-
CASSDNNSPLHF
TGTGCCAGCAGTGACAATAATTCACCCCTCCACTTT
>TRBJ2-5|-|TRBV7-9|-
CASSSWRDETQYF
TGTGCCAGCAGCTCTTGGAGGGACGAGACCCAGTACTTC
>TRBJ2-7|few|TRBV14|-
CASSLALGYEQYF
TGTGCCAGCAGCCTAGCCCTAGGCTACGAGCAGTACTTC
>TRBJ2-3|-|TRBV6-4|-
CASSDSGGTDTQYF
TGTGCCAGCAGTGATTCGGGGGGCACAGATACGCAGTATTTT
>TRBJ1-1|-|TRBV10-3|-
CAIKDKDLMNTEAFF
TGTGCCATCAAGGACAAGGACCTCATGAACACTGAAGCTTTCTTT
>TRBJ2-1|-|TRBV29-1|TRBD2
CSAGTSGFQRSSYNEQFF
TGCAGCGCAGGGACTAGCGGGTTCCAACGCAGCTCCTACAATGAGCAGTTCTTC
>TRBJ2-1|-|TRBV10-2|-
CASSESARITGNEQFF
TGCGCCAGCAGTGAGTCGGCTAGAATCACAGGGAATGAGCAGTTCTTC
>TRBJ2-7|-|TRBV10-3|TRBD2
CAIRTSGGGGYEQYF
TGTGCCATCCGGACTAGCGGGGGAGGTGGCTACGAGCAGTACTTC
>TRBJ1-3|-|TRBV11-2|-
CASSILVEGTGNTIYF
TGTGCCAGCAGCATTCTCGTGGAGGGGACTGGAAACACCATATATTTT
>TRBJ1-2|once|TRBV27|-
CASSANGGGYTF
TGTGCCAGCAGTGCGAACGGCGGTGGCTACACCTTC